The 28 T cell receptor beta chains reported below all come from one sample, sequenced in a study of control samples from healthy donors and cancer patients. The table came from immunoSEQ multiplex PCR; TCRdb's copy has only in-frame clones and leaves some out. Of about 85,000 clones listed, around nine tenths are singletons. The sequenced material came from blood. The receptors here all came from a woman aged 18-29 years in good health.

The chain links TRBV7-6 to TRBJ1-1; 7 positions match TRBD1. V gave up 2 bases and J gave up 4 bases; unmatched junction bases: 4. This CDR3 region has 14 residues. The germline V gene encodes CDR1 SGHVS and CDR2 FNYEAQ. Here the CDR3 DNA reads TGTGCCAGCAGCTTAAATCCAGGGGGCACTGAAGCTTTCTTT. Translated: CASSLNPGGTEAFF.

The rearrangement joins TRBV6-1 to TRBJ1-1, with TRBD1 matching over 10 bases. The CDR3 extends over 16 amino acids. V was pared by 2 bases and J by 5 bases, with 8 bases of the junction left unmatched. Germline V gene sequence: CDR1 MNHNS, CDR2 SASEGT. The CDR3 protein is CASSEPWTGGRTEAFF. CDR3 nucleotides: TGTGCCAGCAGTGAACCATGGACAGGGGGGAGGACTGAAGCTTTCTTT.

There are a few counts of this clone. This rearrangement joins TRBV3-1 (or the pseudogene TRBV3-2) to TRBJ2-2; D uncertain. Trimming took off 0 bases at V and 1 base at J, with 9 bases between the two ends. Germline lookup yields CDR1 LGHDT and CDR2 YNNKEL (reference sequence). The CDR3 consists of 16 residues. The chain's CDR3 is CASSQDQVENTGELFF. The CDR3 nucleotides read TGTGCCAGCAGCCAAGATCAGGTGGAGAACACCGGGGAGCTGTTTTTT.

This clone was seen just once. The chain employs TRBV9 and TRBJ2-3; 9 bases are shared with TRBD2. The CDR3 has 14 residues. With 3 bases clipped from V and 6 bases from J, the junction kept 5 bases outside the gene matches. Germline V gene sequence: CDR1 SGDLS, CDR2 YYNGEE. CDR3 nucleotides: TGTGCCAGCAGCGGGGGACTAGCAGAGGATACGCAGTATTTT. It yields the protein CASSGGLAEDTQYF.

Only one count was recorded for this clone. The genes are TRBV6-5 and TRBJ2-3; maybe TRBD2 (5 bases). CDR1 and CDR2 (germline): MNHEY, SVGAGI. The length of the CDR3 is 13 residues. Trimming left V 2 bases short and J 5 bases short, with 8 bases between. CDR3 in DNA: TGTGCCAGCAGTTACGTGGCGGGAGATACGCAGTATTTT. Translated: CASSYVAGDTQYF.

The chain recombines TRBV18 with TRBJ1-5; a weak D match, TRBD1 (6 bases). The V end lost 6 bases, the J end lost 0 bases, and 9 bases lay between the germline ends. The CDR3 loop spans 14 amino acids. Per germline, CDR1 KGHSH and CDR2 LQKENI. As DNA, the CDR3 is TGTGCCAGCTCTCGGACAGATAGCAATCAGCCCCAGCATTTT. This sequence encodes CASSRTDSNQPQHF.

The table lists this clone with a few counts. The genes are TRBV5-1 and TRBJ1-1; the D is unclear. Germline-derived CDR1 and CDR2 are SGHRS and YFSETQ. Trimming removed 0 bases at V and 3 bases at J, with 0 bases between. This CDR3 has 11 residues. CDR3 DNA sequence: TGCGCCAGCAGCTTGGACACTGAAGCTTTCTTT. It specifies CASSLDTEAFF.

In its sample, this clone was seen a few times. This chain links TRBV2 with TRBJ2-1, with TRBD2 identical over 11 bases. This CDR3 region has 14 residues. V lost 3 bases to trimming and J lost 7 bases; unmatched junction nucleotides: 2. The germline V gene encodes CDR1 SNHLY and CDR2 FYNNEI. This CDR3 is CASSEGLAVNEQFF. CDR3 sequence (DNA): TGTGCCAGCAGTGAGGGACTAGCGGTGAATGAGCAGTTCTTC.

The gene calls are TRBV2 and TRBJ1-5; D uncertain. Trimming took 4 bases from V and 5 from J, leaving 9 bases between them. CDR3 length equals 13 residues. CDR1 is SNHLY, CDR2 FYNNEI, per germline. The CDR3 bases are TGTGCCAGCAGTGTGTTCCAAGATCAGCCCCAGCATTTT. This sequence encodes CASSVFQDQPQHF.

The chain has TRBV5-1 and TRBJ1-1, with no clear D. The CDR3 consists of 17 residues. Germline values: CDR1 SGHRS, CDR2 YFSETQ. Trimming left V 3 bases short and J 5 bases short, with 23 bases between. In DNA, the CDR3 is TGCGCCAGCAGCTCCACCCCCGGTGAGGGCCCTCGGACTGAAGCTTTCTTT. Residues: CASSSTPGEGPRTEAFF.

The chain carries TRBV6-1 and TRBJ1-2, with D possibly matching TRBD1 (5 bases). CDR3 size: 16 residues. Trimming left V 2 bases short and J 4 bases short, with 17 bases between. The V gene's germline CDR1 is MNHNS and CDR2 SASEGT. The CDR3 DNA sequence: TGTGCCAGCAGTGAATCTTTCCCGGGGGGGACCTATGGCTACACCTTC. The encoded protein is CASSESFPGGTYGYTF.

The CDR3 here is CASSRTGSTVYEQYF. The CDR3 nucleotides are TGCGCCAGCAGTCGGACAGGGTCGACAGTCTACGAGCAGTACTTC. This chain uses TRBV5-1 with TRBJ2-7; the match to TRBD1 covers 8 bases. Germline CDR1 and CDR2: SGHRS and YFSETQ. The trim removed 5 bases at V and 3 bases at J, leaving 10 bases unmatched. The CDR3 is 15 amino acids.

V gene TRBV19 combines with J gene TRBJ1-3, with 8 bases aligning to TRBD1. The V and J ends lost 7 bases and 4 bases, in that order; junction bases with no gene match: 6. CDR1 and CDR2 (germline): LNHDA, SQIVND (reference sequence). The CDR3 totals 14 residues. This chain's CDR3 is CASKHRDRGNTIYF. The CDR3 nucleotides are TGTGCCAGTAAACACCGGGACAGGGGAAACACCATATATTTT.

This CDR3 is CASSLSKGQPQHF. As DNA, the CDR3 is TGTGCCAGCAGTTTATCGAAGGGTCAGCCCCAGCATTTT. J is TRBJ1-5 and V is TRBV27; no clear D gene. V was clipped by 0 bases and J by 6 bases, with 6 bases between them. CDR1 MNHEY and CDR2 SMNVEV come from the germline V gene (reference sequence). The CDR3 runs to 13 residues.

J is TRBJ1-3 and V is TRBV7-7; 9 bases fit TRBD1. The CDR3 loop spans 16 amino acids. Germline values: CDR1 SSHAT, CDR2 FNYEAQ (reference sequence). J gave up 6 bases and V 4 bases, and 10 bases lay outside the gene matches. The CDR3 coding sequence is TGTGCCAGCAGCTGCGCCCAGGACAGGGGAGAAAACACCATATATTTT. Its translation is CASSCAQDRGENTIYF. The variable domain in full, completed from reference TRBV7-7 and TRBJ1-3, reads GAGVSQSPRYKVTKRGQDVTLRCDPISSHATLYWYQQALGQGPEFLTYFNYEAQPDKSGLPSDRFSAERPEGSISTLTIQRTEQRDSAMYRCASSCAQDRGENTIYFGEGSWLTVV.

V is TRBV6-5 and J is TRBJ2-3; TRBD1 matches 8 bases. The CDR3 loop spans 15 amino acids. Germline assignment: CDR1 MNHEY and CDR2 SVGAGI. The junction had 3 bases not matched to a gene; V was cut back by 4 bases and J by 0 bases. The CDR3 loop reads CASSSRDRSTDTQYF. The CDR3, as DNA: TGTGCCAGCAGTTCCCGGGACAGGAGCACAGATACGCAGTATTTT.

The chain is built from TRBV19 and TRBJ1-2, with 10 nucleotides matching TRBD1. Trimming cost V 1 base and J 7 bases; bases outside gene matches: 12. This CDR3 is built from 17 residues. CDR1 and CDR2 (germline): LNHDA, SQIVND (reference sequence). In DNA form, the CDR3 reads TGTGCCAGTAGTATAGTCGGGACAGGGGATTATGGTGGTGGCTACACCTTC. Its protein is CASSIVGTGDYGGGYTF.

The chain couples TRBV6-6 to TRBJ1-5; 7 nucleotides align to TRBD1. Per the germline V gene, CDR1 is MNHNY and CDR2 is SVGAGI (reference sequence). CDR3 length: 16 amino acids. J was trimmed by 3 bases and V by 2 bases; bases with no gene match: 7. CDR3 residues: CASSYTQGQHNQPQHF. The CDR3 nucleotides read TGTGCCAGCAGTTACACCCAGGGACAGCACAATCAGCCCCAGCATTTT.

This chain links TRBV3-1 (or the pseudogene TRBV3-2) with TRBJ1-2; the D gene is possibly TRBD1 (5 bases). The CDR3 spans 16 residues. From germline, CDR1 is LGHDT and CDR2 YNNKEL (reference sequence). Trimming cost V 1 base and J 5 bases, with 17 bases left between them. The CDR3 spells CASSQGSWGENYGYTF. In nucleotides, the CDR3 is TGTGCCAGCAGCCAAGGGTCATGGGGGGAGAATTATGGCTACACCTTC.

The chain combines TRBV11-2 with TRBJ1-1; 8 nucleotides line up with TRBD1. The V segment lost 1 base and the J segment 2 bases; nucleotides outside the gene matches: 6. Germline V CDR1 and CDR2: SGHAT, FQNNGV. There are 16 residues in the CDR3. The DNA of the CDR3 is TGTGCCAGCAGCTTAGCAGGGGGCGCATTCAACACTGAAGCTTTCTTT. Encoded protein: CASSLAGGAFNTEAFF.

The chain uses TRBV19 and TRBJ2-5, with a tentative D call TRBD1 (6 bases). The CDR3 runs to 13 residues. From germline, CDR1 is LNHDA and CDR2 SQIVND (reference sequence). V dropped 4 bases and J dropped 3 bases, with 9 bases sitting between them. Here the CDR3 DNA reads TGTGCCAGTAGTAGGGCAGGGGAAGAGACCCAGTACTTC. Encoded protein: CASSRAGEETQYF.

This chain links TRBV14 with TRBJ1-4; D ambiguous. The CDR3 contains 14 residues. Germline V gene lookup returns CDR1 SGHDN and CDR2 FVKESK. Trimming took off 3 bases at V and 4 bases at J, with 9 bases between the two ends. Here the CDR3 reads CASSHRQYNEKLFF. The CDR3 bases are TGTGCCAGCAGCCACAGGCAGTATAATGAAAAACTGTTTTTT.

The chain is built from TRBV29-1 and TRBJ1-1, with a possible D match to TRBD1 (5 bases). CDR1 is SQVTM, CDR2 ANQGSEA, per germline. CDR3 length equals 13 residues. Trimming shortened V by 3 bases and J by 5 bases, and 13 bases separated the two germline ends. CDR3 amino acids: CSVEGLGETEAFF. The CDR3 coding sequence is TGCAGCGTTGAGGGGTTGGGGGAAACTGAAGCTTTCTTT.

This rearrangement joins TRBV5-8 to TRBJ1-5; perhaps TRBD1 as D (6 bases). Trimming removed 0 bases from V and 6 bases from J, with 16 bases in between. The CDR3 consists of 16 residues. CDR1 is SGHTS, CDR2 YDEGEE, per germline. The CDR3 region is CASSLEMGGLSQPQHF. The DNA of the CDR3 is TGTGCCAGCAGCTTGGAAATGGGGGGCCTTAGTCAGCCCCAGCATTTT.

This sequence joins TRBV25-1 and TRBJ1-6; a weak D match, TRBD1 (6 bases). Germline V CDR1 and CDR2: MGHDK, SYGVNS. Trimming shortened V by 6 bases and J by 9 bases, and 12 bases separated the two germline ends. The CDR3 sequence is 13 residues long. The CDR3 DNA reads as TGTGCCAGCAGCGTCACAGGGATTTCACCCCTCCACTTT. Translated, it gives CASSVTGISPLHF.

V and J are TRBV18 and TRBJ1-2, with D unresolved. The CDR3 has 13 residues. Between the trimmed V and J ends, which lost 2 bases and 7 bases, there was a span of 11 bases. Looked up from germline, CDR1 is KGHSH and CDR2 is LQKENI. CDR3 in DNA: TGTGCCAGCTCACCAGAGGAAAACAGTGGCTACACCTTC. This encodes CASSPEENSGYTF.

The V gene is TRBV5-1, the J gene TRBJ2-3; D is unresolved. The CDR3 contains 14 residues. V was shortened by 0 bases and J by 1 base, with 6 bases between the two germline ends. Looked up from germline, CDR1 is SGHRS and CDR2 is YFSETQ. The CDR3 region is CASSLAAGTDTQYF. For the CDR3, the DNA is TGCGCCAGCAGCTTGGCGGCAGGCACAGATACGCAGTATTTT.

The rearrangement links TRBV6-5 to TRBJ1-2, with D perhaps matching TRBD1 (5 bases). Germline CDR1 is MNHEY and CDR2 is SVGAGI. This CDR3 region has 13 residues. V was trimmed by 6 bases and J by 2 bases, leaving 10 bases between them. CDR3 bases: TGTGCCAGCAGGCGACAGATCAACTATGGCTACACCTTC. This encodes CASRRQINYGYTF.